These 17 T cell receptor beta chains originate from one sample sequenced in a study of blood T cells in healthy people across ages. Primed by a sample-barcoded 5' primer and a J-beta primer mix, a second PCR proceeded for roughly 6 to 12 cycles. TCRdb fed the 5' RACE reads into MiXCR, producing one record per CDR3 protein. The table has roughly 1,700,000 distinct CDR3 sequences, 28% seen once. Sequencing was carried out using blood. These receptors originate from a woman in her 30s in good health.

The table lists this clonotype with many counts. Germline and junction disagree at one end, which may indicate a read error. This rearrangement joins TRBV19 to TRBJ2-7, with 8 bases matching TRBD1. The germline V gene has CDR1 LNHDA and CDR2 SQIVND (reference sequence). The length of the CDR3 is 15 residues. CDR3 sequence (DNA): TGCGCCAGCAGCATCGGACAGGGCGCCTCCTACGAGCAGTACTTC. It translates to CASSIGQGASYEQYF.

V and J are TRBV30 and TRBJ2-4; 13 positions agree with TRBD2. The J call may be faulty, since TRBJ2-7 better matches the DNA end. The CDR3 is made up of 15 amino acids. Germline V gene sequence: CDR1 GTSNPN, CDR2 SVGIG (reference sequence). CDR3 in DNA: TGTGCCTGGAGTGTAGGGACTAGCGGGGCCCTCGAGCAGTACTTC. Protein sequence: CAWSVGTSGALEQYF.

The CDR3 protein is CASSLAAGALYEQYF. The CDR3 DNA reads TGCGCCAGCAGCCTGGCGGCAGGGGCGCTCTACGAGCAGTACTTC. The rearrangement joins TRBV5-1 to TRBJ2-7, with D tentatively TRBD1 (6 bases). The CDR3 covers 15 residues. V lost 4 bases, J lost 3 bases, and 17 bases lay in between. Germline CDR1 is SGHRS and CDR2 is YFSETQ.

This clonotype showed up just a few times. The J gene is TRBJ2-2, the V gene TRBV7-2; D may be TRBD2 (7 bases). The CDR3 is 14 amino acids. The V end lost 6 bases, the J end lost 7 bases, and 15 bases lay between the germline ends. Germline V gene lookup returns CDR1 SGHTA and CDR2 FQGNSA. In DNA, the CDR3 is TGTGCCAGCAGTTGGGGGGGGGCTGTCGGGGAGCTGTTTTTT. Residues: CASSWGGAVGELFF.

Remarks on this clonotype: One base away lies a much larger clone, so this may be a sequencing read error. The chain links TRBV29-1 to TRBJ1-6; D gene unclear. The germline CDR1 and CDR2 sequences are SQVTM and ANQGSEA. This CDR3 has 13 residues. CDR3 residues: CSVEALRDSPPHF. The CDR3 DNA sequence: TGCAGCGTTGAAGCTCTCCGGGATTCACCCCCCCACTTT.

Many counts were recorded for this clonotype. The genes are TRBV7-2 and TRBJ2-5; TRBD1 aligns across 8 bases. Germline CDR1 is SGHTA and CDR2 is FQGNSA. The CDR3 runs to 14 residues. V shed 6 bases, J shed 4 bases, and the junction held 7 bases outside the gene matches. Written as DNA, the CDR3 is TGTGCCAGCAGTCGGACAGGGCAGAGAGAGACCCAGTACTTC. Amino acid sequence: CASSRTGQRETQYF.

This clonotype turned up a few times. V gene TRBV7-2 combines with J gene TRBJ2-5, with a possible D match to TRBD1 (6 bases). CDR3 size: 15 residues. Germline assignment: CDR1 SGHTA and CDR2 FQGNSA. The V end lost 2 bases, the J end lost 4 bases, and 14 bases lay between the germline ends. CDR3 protein: CASSLSPGVVETQYF. CDR3 bases: TGTGCCAGCAGCTTATCGCCAGGGGTGGTAGAGACCCAGTACTTC.

In this sample, this clonotype turned up a few times. The V call is TRBV28, the J call TRBJ2-1, with 10 bases matching TRBD1. The CDR3 runs to 17 residues. The trim removed 2 bases at V and 8 bases at J, leaving 12 bases unmatched. Germline CDR1 reads MDHEN; CDR2 reads SYDVKM. CDR3 sequence reads: CASSLSKGTGEDDEQFF. The CDR3 DNA reads as TGTGCCAGCAGTTTAAGTAAAGGGACAGGGGAGGATGATGAGCAGTTCTTC.

This clonotype was detected ten times or more. V usage is TRBV12-3 or TRBV12-4 and J usage is TRBJ2-1; no definite D call. Trimming pared 5 bases from V and 5 bases from J, leaving 7 bases between. The CDR3 is made up of 12 amino acids. The CDR3 DNA reads TGTGCCAGCAGTGGGGAAGACAATGAGCAGTTCTTC. Translated, it gives CASSGEDNEQFF.

The chain combines TRBV7-2 with TRBJ1-2; 7 bases are shared with TRBD1. CDR1 is SGHTA and CDR2 is FQGNSA in the germline V gene. J lost 8 bases, V lost 8 bases, and 23 bases had no gene match. CDR3 size: 17 residues. The CDR3 DNA follows: TGTGCCAGCGTCCGCCAGGGGGACAAGTCGAAGCTGGGAGGCTACACCTTC. Its protein is CASVRQGDKSKLGGYTF.

As to this clonotype: This clone may be a read error of a much larger clone one base away. CDR3 sequence (DNA): TGTGCCGGCAGCCAAACCGGAGCCCACTACGAGCAGTACTTC. It yields the protein CAGSQTGAHYEQYF. The chain links TRBV3-1 to TRBJ2-4; the D is unclear. Judging by the DNA end, TRBJ2-7 fits better; the J call may be wrong. This CDR3 spans 14 amino acids. CDR1 and CDR2 from the germline V gene are LGHDT and YNNKEL (reference sequence).

This clonotype was detected ten times or more. Written as DNA, the CDR3 is TGTGCCAGCAGCGAACAGGGAGCTGGAAAACTGTTTTTT. Protein product: CASSEQGAGKLFF. The chain links TRBV14 to TRBJ1-4; weak D call: TRBD1 (6 bases). This CDR3 is 13 amino acids long. Trimming removed 5 bases from V and 10 bases from J, with 14 bases in between. In germline, CDR1 is SGHDN, CDR2 FVKESK.

This clonotype was recorded at least ten times. V is TRBV20-1 and J is TRBJ2-3; D unresolved. This CDR3 is built from 11 residues. Germline V gene data show CDR1 as DFQATT and CDR2 as SNEGSKA (reference sequence). V lost 6 bases to trimming and J lost 2 bases, with 6 bases between them. In nucleotides, the CDR3 is TGCAGTGCAACGGACACAGATACGCAGTATTTT. Its translation: CSATDTDTQYF.

The V call is TRBV29-1, the J call TRBJ2-3; 9 bases are a match to TRBD1. The CDR3 contains 16 residues. The V gene end was trimmed by 3 bases and the J gene end by 5 bases; junction bases not matched to a gene: 12. Per germline, CDR1 SQVTM and CDR2 ANQGSEA. CDR3 residues: CSVDLAGTGLIDTQYF. DNA of the CDR3: TGCAGCGTTGACTTGGCCGGGACAGGGCTTATAGATACGCAGTATTTT.

The gene calls are TRBV5-6 and TRBJ2-7, with TRBD1 identical over 8 bases. J gave up 3 bases and V 4 bases, and 9 bases lay outside the gene matches. The CDR3 consists of 15 residues. Germline V gene lookup returns CDR1 SGHDT and CDR2 YYEEEE. CDR3 region: CASSHEDRALYEQYF. The CDR3 nucleotides are TGTGCCAGCAGCCATGAGGACAGGGCCCTCTACGAGCAGTACTTC.

This clonotype was seen a handful of times. The chain has TRBV7-9 and TRBJ2-1; a weak D match, TRBD2 (5 bases). The CDR3 spans 16 residues. V lost 5 bases and J lost 10, with 24 bases in between. From germline, CDR1 is SEHNR and CDR2 FQNEAQ (reference sequence). In nucleotides, the CDR3 is TGTGCCAGCAGCGCTGAAAGGGAGCGAACCTCCTACGAGCAGTTCTTC. Amino acid sequence: CASSAERERTSYEQFF.

A note on this clonotype: This sequence may be a read error, since a much larger clone differs from it by one base. The V gene is TRBV29-1, the J gene TRBJ2-1; D not certain. The J call may be incorrect, as the DNA end agrees better with TRBJ2-7. Germline CDR1 and CDR2: SQVTM and ANQGSEA. The CDR3 covers 14 residues. In DNA, the CDR3 is TGCAGCGTTGATCGGCTCAGCTCCTACAATGAGCAGTACTTC. This sequence encodes CSVDRLSSYNEQYF.